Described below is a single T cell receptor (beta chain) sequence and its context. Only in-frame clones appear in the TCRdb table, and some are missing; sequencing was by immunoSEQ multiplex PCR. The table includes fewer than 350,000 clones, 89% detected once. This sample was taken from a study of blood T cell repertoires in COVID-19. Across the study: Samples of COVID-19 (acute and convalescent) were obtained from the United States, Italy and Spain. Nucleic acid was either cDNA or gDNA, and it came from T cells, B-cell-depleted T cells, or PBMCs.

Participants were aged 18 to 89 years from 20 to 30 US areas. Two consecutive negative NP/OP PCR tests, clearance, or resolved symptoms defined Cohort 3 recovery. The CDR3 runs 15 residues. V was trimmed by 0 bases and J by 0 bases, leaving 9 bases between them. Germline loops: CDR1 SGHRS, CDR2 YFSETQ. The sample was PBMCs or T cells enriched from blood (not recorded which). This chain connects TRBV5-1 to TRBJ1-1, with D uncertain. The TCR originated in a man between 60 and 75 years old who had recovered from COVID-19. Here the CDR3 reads CASSLGSLVNTEAFF. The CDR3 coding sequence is TGCGCCAGCAGCTTGGGGAGTTTGGTGAACACTGAAGCTTTCTTT.